These 10 T cell receptor beta chains were sequenced from one sample in a study of cytomegalovirus exposure and HLA in healthy donors. PCR used 60 Vbeta primers and 13 Jbeta primers. Profiled with immunoSEQ multiplex PCR; TCRdb holds only in-frame clones, not every one. Its table records under 200,000 clones. Sequenced: PBMCs. The receptors derive from a young man in good health and CMV-seronegative.

V usage is TRBV27 and J usage is TRBJ2-3; no clear D gene. The CDR3 has 14 amino acids. The germline V and J ends were trimmed by 7 bases and 2 bases, with 13 bases remaining between them. Germline V CDR1 and CDR2: MNHEY, SMNVEV (reference sequence). CDR3 region: CASTLGLPTDTQYF. As DNA, the CDR3 is TGTGCCAGCACCCTCGGTCTTCCCACAGATACGCAGTATTTT.

The J gene is TRBJ1-3, the V gene TRBV19; D may be TRBD1 (6 bases). The V gene's germline CDR1 is LNHDA and CDR2 SQIVND (reference sequence). CDR3 length: 14 residues. V was cut by 8 bases and J by 0 bases, with 11 bases left in between. This chain's CDR3 is CASQGISSGNTIYF. CDR3 bases: TGTGCCAGTCAGGGGATTAGCTCTGGAAACACCATATATTTT.

The V call is TRBV5-4, the J call TRBJ2-2; TRBD2 agrees at 7 bases. Germline V gene sequence: CDR1 SGHNT, CDR2 YYREEE (reference sequence). Germline trimming cut 4 bases from V and 6 bases from J; bases unmatched to any gene: 12. The CDR3 length is 16 residues. CDR3 loop: CASSPARAGRAGELFF. In nucleotides, the CDR3 is TGTGCCAGCAGCCCCGCGAGGGCAGGGAGGGCCGGGGAGCTGTTTTTT.

This chain uses TRBV7-3 with TRBJ2-1; D is unclear. The CDR3 length is 13 residues. In germline, CDR1 is SGHTA, CDR2 FQGTGA. Deletions cut 2 bases from V and 5 bases from J, with 7 bases between. Here the CDR3 DNA reads TGTGCCAGCAGCTTAGGAGTGCACAATGAGCAGTTCTTC. It is translated as CASSLGVHNEQFF.

The chain carries TRBV9 and TRBJ1-3; D gene uncertain. V lost 3 bases to trimming and J lost 0 bases, with 13 bases between them. This CDR3 has 16 amino acids. Germline V lookup: CDR1 SGDLS, CDR2 YYNGEE. The CDR3 DNA follows: TGTGCCAGCAGCGCAGACGAAACGGGCTCTGGAAACACCATATATTTT. Translated, it gives CASSADETGSGNTIYF.

This chain uses TRBV19 with TRBJ2-5; 11 positions agree with TRBD2. V trimming: 8 bases; J trimming: 6 bases; junction bases outside the gene matches: 8. Germline CDR1 is LNHDA and CDR2 is SQIVND (reference sequence). The CDR3 is 14 amino acids. The CDR3 DNA reads as TGTGCCAGTGGATTAGCGGGGGGGCGGAAGACCCAGTACTTC. Protein product: CASGLAGGRKTQYF.

The rearrangement links TRBV2 to TRBJ2-7, with D maybe TRBD2 (5 bases). The CDR3 is made up of 14 amino acids. The V end was cut by 6 bases, the J end by 0 bases, with 12 bases between. CDR1 is SNHLY, CDR2 FYNNEI, per germline. The CDR3: CASRDSGFSYEQYF. DNA of the CDR3: TGTGCCAGCAGGGATTCGGGGTTCTCCTACGAGCAGTACTTC.

The genes are TRBV5-1 and TRBJ2-1; 7 bases map to TRBD2. The germline V gene has CDR1 SGHRS and CDR2 YFSETQ. This CDR3 region has 14 residues. V lost 4 bases and J lost 7; bases outside the gene matches: 8. The CDR3 bases are TGCGCCAGCAGCCTGGCCTGGGAGGGGAATGAGCAGTTCTTC. It encodes CASSLAWEGNEQFF.

The chain is built from TRBV5-4 and TRBJ2-7; 7 bases fit TRBD2. After removal of 4 bases from V and 0 bases from J, the junction contained 7 bases not matched to a gene. The CDR3 extends over 15 amino acids. Germline CDR1 and CDR2: SGHNT and YYREEE (reference sequence). The CDR3 sequence is CASSPGGGISYEQYF. CDR3 nucleotide sequence: TGTGCCAGCAGCCCTGGGGGGGGGATCTCCTACGAGCAGTACTTC.

V usage is TRBV7-2 and J usage is TRBJ2-2; tentatively, D is TRBD1 (6 bases). The CDR3 sequence is 15 residues long. Trimming pared 5 bases from V and 0 bases from J, leaving 10 bases between. Germline assignment: CDR1 SGHTA and CDR2 FQGNSA. The CDR3, as DNA: TGTGCCAGCAGCCTCGACAGGACGAACACCGGGGAGCTGTTTTTT. This encodes CASSLDRTNTGELFF.